The 17 T cell receptor beta chains presented below share a single source sample, sequenced in a study of CD8 T cells in ankylosing spondylitis. Study-wide points: Characteristic, it appeared, of ankylosing spondylitis blood was a TCR beta motif of about eight highly homologous variants.

TCRdb ran MiXCR on the 5' RACE reads and lists one entry per CDR3 protein. The sample includes about 800,000 distinct CDR3 sequences, about 10% seen only once; the top ten take around 0.51%. For these TCRs, the target antigens are not known. Sequencing was carried out using blood, either unsorted or a sorted T cell fraction (not recorded which). These TCRs come from a male donor with ankylosing spondylitis.

J is TRBJ2-7 and V is TRBV7-2; D remains unclear. Germline V CDR1 and CDR2: SGHTA, FQGNSA. The V and J ends lost 4 bases and 7 bases respectively, with 14 bases between them. The CDR3 runs 13 residues. For the CDR3, the DNA is TGTGCCAGCAGCTCCCCCGGACGGCGGGAGCAGTACTTC. This sequence encodes CASSSPGRREQYF. Full variable domain (remainder filled in from reference TRBV7-2 and TRBJ2-7): GAGVSQSPSNKVTEKGKDVELRCDPISGHTALYWYRQSLGQGLEFLIYFQGNSAPDKSGLPSDRFSAERTGGSVSTLTIQRTQQEDSAVYLCASSSPGRREQYFGPGTRLTVT.

J is TRBJ2-2 and V is TRBV20-1, with 10 bases fitting TRBD2. This CDR3 contains 14 residues. The V segment lost 3 bases and the J segment 6 bases; nucleotides outside the gene matches: 4. Germline assignment: CDR1 DFQATT and CDR2 SNEGSKA (reference sequence). CDR3 nucleotide sequence: TGCAGTGCTAGGGGGAGCGGGAGGGCCGGGGAGCTGTTTTTT. Protein product: CSARGSGRAGELFF.

This clonotype was picked up many times. The V gene is TRBV12-3 or TRBV12-4, the J gene TRBJ1-1; perhaps TRBD1 as D (5 bases). The CDR3 covers 13 residues. Between the trimmed V and J ends, which lost 6 bases and 5 bases, there was a span of 13 bases. The DNA for the CDR3 is TGTGCCAGCAGGAGGGACGATGTAACTGAAGCTTTCTTT. This sequence encodes CASRRDDVTEAFF.

The rearrangement uses TRBV12-3 or TRBV12-4 and TRBJ1-2; no firm D call. V lost 10 bases and J lost 2, with 11 bases in between. This CDR3 is built from 12 residues. The CDR3 loop reads CATKPANYGYTF. CDR3 sequence (DNA): TGTGCCACCAAACCGGCGAACTATGGCTACACCTTC.

J is TRBJ2-5 and V is TRBV27, with TRBD2 as a possible D gene (5 bases). Germline-derived CDR1 and CDR2 are MNHEY and SMNVEV (reference sequence). V was clipped by 6 bases and J by 7 bases, with 15 bases between them. This CDR3 comprises 13 residues. The CDR3 DNA follows: TGTGCCAGCAGACCATCGGAGGAGGCGACCCAGTACTTC. Encoded protein: CASRPSEEATQYF.

This clonotype was counted a few times. This chain uses TRBV10-3 with TRBJ1-2; a weak D match, TRBD1 (5 bases). Germline CDR1 is ENHRY and CDR2 is SYGVKD. The CDR3 loop spans 17 amino acids. Trimming took off 6 bases at V and 0 bases at J, with 20 bases between the two ends. The DNA of the CDR3 is TGTGCCATCAGCGCCTCGGGGCAGGCGTATACTAACTATGGCTACACCTTC. Translated, it gives CAISASGQAYTNYGYTF.

This clonotype was recorded a few times. The V and J genes are TRBV6-2 or TRBV6-3 and TRBJ2-5, with 9 bases fitting TRBD2. This CDR3 is 17 amino acids long. The junction had 5 bases not matched to a gene; V was cut back by 0 bases and J by 0 bases. CDR1 is MNHEY and CDR2 is SVGEGT in the germline V gene. The CDR3 coding sequence is TGTGCCAGCAGTTACTCGTCTAGCGGGATGTACCAAGAGACCCAGTACTTC. Amino acid sequence: CASSYSSSGMYQETQYF.

This clonotype has a handful of counts. The J gene is TRBJ1-2, the V gene TRBV7-2, with 10 bases aligning to TRBD1. The CDR3 is 14 amino acids. From germline, CDR1 is SGHTA and CDR2 FQGNSA. V lost 0 bases, J lost 6 bases, and 1 base stayed unmatched. Here the CDR3 reads CASSLAGTGDGYTF. Written as DNA, the CDR3 is TGTGCCAGCAGCTTAGCGGGGACAGGGGATGGCTACACCTTC.

The CDR3 DNA sequence: TGCAGTGCGGCGGGTCATTGGGTAGCGGGTTACAATGAGCAGTTCTTC. This codes for CSAAGHWVAGYNEQFF. V is TRBV20-1 and J is TRBJ2-1; 7 positions agree with TRBD2. V lost 6 bases, J lost 4 bases, and 15 bases stayed unmatched. The CDR3 consists of 16 residues. Germline values: CDR1 DFQATT, CDR2 SNEGSKA (reference sequence).

The table lists this clonotype with a few counts. The J gene is TRBJ2-2, the V gene TRBV3-1; D tentatively reads TRBD1 or TRBD2 (5 bases each). The V end lost 4 bases, the J end lost 4 bases, and 10 bases lay between the germline ends. CDR3 length: 14 residues. Germline V CDR1 and CDR2: LGHDT, YNNKEL (reference sequence). CDR3 region: CASSRDGFTGELFF. The CDR3 DNA sequence: TGTGCCAGCAGCCGGGACGGGTTCACCGGGGAGCTGTTTTTT.

This clonotype turned up a few times. V gene TRBV20-1 combines with J gene TRBJ2-1; no clear D gene. The CDR3 consists of 12 residues. Trimming removed 6 bases at V and 8 bases at J, with 14 bases between. Germline CDR1 is DFQATT and CDR2 is SNEGSKA (reference sequence). The CDR3 DNA follows: TGCAGTGCGACCTTGGACGGCTATGAGCAGTTCTTC. It translates to CSATLDGYEQFF.

This chain links TRBV6-5 with TRBJ2-2; D call uncertain. The CDR3 covers 14 residues. CDR1 is MNHEY and CDR2 is SVGAGI in the germline V gene. V lost 0 bases and J lost 4, with 6 bases in between. CDR3 loop: CASSYSRFTGELFF. CDR3 bases: TGTGCCAGCAGTTACTCACGGTTCACCGGGGAGCTGTTTTTT.

This clonotype was counted between two and nine times. V and J are TRBV7-3 and TRBJ1-1; a possible D gene is TRBD1 (5 bases). The V end lost 5 bases, the J end lost 4 bases, and 14 bases lay between the germline ends. This CDR3 comprises 14 residues. CDR1 and CDR2 from the germline V gene are SGHTA and FQGTGA. The chain's CDR3 is CASSPPGELTEAFF. The CDR3 bases are TGTGCCAGCAGCCCCCCGGGGGAACTCACTGAAGCTTTCTTT.

This rearrangement joins TRBV6-1 to TRBJ2-7; D tentatively reads TRBD1 or TRBD2 (5 bases each). V gave up 5 bases and J gave up 6 bases, with 17 bases separating them. Germline-derived CDR1 and CDR2 are MNHNS and SASEGT. This CDR3 has 14 amino acids. In nucleotides, the CDR3 is TGTGCCAGCAGTCCCGACAGTCAAGGGAGCGAGCAGTACTTC. It translates to CASSPDSQGSEQYF.

This sequence joins TRBV9 and TRBJ2-1; TRBD2 matches 10 bases. Germline assignment: CDR1 SGDLS and CDR2 YYNGEE. The V segment lost 4 bases and the J segment 10 bases; nucleotides outside the gene matches: 11. The CDR3 is made up of 15 amino acids. DNA for the CDR3: TGTGCCAGCAGCCCACGTCTAGCGGGGGACCAAGAGCAGTTCTTC. Its translation is CASSPRLAGDQEQFF. Looking up the rest from reference TRBV9 and TRBJ2-1 gives the full variable domain: DSGVTQTPKHLITATGQRVTLRCSPRSGDLSVYWYQQSLDQGLQFLIQYYNGEERAKGNILERFSAQQFPDLHSELNLSSLELGDSALYFCASSPRLAGDQEQFFGPGTRLTVL.

The rearrangement uses TRBV20-1 and TRBJ2-5; 10 nucleotides match TRBD2. The CDR3 length is 16 residues. The germline V gene has CDR1 DFQATT and CDR2 SNEGSKA (reference sequence). The V gene end was trimmed by 5 bases and the J gene end by 0 bases; junction bases not matched to a gene: 9. Written as DNA, the CDR3 is TGCAGTGCTGATGGGATTGGGACTAGCGACCAAGAGACCCAGTACTTC. This encodes CSADGIGTSDQETQYF.

This clonotype was seen a few times. The rearrangement uses TRBV20-1 and TRBJ1-2, with 10 bases aligning to TRBD1. This CDR3 contains 16 residues. Trimming took 2 bases from V and 11 from J; bases not matched to a gene: 17. CDR1 and CDR2 from the germline V gene are DFQATT and SNEGSKA (reference sequence). In DNA, the CDR3 is TGCAGTGCTAGAAATCGTAAGGGACAGGGGATATTTTGGTACACCTTC. The encoded protein is CSARNRKGQGIFWYTF.